This TCR beta chain is drawn from a study of tumor and adjacent non-tumor tissue in lung cancer. Across the whole study: There were about twelve adenocarcinoma, a couple of squamous cell carcinoma and 1 small cell lung cancer cases. Study-level findings and limits: Tumor repertoires had a smaller top 100 clone share than normal lung.

Three rounds of nested PCR, following a modified ARM-PCR protocol, produced the TCRbeta library. TCRdb re-derived calls from the multiplex PCR reads in MiXCR, one entry per CDR3 protein. The sample records 100,000 or so distinct CDR3 sequences, 65% being singletons. Germline lookup yields CDR1 SGHDN and CDR2 FVKESK. The CDR3 is 14 residues long. In the case of this clonotype: Its antigen is undetermined. The junction and the germline gene differ at one end; a read error may be behind it.

The template was RNA from unsorted bulk tissue. Distant lung tissue was collected more than 3 cm away from the tumor edge. The clonotype originates from a man in his thirties or forties with non-small cell lung cancer. The J gene is TRBJ1-1, the V gene TRBV14, with a tentative D call TRBD1 (6 bases). Sequences were obtained from distant non-tumor lung tissue. CDR3 nucleotide sequence: TGTGCCTGCAGCCACCGGGGGCAGAACACTGAAGCTTTCTTT. Translating it yields CACSHRGQNTEAFF.